Shown below are 4 T cell receptor beta chains from a single sample sequenced in a study of cytomegalovirus exposure and HLA in healthy donors. With 60 Vbeta and 13 Jbeta primers, the PCR was carried out. Profiled with immunoSEQ multiplex PCR; TCRdb holds only in-frame clones, not every one. The data contain approximately 170,000 clones, just under 75% of them singletons. Specimen: PBMCs. These receptors were collected from a man in his thirties or forties in good health and CMV-seropositive.

The chain combines TRBV7-9 with TRBJ2-2; 12 nucleotides match TRBD2. V gave up 1 base and J gave up 1 base; unmatched junction bases: 7. The CDR3 spans 19 residues. Germline CDR1 and CDR2: SEHNR and FQNEAQ (reference sequence). CDR3 DNA: TGTGCCAGCAGCTTAGGGAGCTCGGGACTAGCGGGGAACACCGGGGAGCTGTTTTTT. This codes for CASSLGSSGLAGNTGELFF.

The V and J genes are TRBV5-6 and TRBJ2-7; D might be TRBD1 (6 bases). This CDR3 has 13 residues. Germline assignment: CDR1 SGHDT and CDR2 YYEEEE. The V gene lost 5 bases and the J gene lost 3 bases, with 12 bases spanning the gap. This CDR3 reads CASSTGQNYEQYF. The CDR3 nucleotides read TGTGCCAGCAGTACTGGACAGAACTACGAGCAGTACTTC.

The gene calls are TRBV28 and TRBJ2-1, with D possibly matching TRBD1 (8 bases). Germline V gives CDR1 MDHEN, CDR2 SYDVKM. The CDR3 length is 13 residues. V dropped 7 bases and J dropped 8 bases, with 15 bases sitting between them. The CDR3 bases are TGTGCCAGCAAGCGGGACAGGTTGGATGAGCAGTTCTTC. Translating it yields CASKRDRLDEQFF.

V and J are TRBV5-1 and TRBJ2-1; TRBD2 agrees at 11 bases. Trimming at V came to 0 bases and at J to 6 bases, leaving 2 bases not matched to a gene. The germline gives CDR1 SGHRS, CDR2 YFSETQ. This CDR3 has 15 residues. The chain's CDR3 is CASSLVAGGGNEQFF. The CDR3 DNA reads as TGCGCCAGCAGCTTGGTAGCGGGAGGGGGCAATGAGCAGTTCTTC.